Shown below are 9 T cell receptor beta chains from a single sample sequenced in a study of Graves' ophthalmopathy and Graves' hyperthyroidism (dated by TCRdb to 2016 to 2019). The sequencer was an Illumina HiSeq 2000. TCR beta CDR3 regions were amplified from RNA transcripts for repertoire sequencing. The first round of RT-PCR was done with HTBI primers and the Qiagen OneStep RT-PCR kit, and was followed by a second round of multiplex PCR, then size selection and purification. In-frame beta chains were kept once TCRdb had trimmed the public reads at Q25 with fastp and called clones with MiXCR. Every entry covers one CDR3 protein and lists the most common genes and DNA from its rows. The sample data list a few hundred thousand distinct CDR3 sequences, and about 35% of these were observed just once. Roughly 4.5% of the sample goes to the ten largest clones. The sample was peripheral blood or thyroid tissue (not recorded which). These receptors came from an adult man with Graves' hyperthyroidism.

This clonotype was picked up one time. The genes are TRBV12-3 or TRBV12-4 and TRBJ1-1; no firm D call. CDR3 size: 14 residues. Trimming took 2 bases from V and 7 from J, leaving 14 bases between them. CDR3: CASSLSGPQVEAFF. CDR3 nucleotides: TGTGCCAGCAGTTTATCCGGACCCCAGGTTGAAGCTTTCTTT.

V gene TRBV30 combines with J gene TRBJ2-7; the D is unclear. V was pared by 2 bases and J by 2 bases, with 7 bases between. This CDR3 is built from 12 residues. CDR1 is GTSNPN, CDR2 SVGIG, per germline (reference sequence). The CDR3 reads CAWSPTTYEQYF. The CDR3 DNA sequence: TGTGCCTGGAGTCCCACGACCTACGAGCAGTACTTC.

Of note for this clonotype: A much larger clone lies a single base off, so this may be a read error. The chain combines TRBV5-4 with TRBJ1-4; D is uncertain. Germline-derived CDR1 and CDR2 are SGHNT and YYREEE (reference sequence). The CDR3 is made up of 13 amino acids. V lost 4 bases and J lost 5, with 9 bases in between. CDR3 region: CASSRGLNEKLFF. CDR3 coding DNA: TGTGCCAGCAGCAGAGGACTGAATGAAAAACTGTTTTTT.

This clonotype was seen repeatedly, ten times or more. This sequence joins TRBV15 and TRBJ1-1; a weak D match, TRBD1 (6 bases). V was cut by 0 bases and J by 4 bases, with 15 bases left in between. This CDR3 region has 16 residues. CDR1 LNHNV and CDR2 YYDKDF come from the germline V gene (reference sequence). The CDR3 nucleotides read TGTGCCACCAGCAGAGACAGGGGTAAATTGGGCACTGAAGCTTTCTTT. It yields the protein CATSRDRGKLGTEAFF.

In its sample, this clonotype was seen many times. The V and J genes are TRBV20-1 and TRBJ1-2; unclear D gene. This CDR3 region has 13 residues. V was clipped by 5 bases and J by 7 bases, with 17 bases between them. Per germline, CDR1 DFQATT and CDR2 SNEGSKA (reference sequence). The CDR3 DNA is TGCAGTGCTTACCCCCCTCTCGCGGGTGGCTACACCTTC. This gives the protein CSAYPPLAGGYTF.

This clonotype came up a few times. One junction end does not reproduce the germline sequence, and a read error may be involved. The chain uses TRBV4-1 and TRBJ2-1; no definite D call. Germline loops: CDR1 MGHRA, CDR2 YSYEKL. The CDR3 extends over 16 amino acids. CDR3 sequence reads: CASSPLGRIAYNEQFF. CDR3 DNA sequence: TGTGCCAGCAGTCCACTGGGCAGGATCGCCTACAATGAGCAGTTCTTC.

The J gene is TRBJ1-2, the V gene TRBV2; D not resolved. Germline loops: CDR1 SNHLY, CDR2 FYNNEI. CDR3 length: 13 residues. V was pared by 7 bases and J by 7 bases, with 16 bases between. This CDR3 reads CASTLRPDTGYTF. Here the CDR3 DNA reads TGTGCCAGCACCCTCCGCCCGGATACTGGCTACACCTTC.

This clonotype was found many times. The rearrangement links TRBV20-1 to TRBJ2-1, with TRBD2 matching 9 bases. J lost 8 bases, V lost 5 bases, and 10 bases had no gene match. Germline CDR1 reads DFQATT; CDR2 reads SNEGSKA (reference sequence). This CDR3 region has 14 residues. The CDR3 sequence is CSALPGTSNDEQFF. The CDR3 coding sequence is TGCAGTGCTCTCCCCGGGACTAGCAACGATGAGCAGTTCTTC.

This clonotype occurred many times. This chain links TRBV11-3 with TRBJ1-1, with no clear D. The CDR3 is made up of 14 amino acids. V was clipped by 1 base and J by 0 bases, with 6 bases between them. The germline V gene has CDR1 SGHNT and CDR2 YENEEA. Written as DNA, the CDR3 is TGTGCCAGCAGCTTAGTTGCGATGAACACTGAAGCTTTCTTT. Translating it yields CASSLVAMNTEAFF.